This TCR beta chain was documented in a study of PD-L1 blockade in urothelial cancer. Study-wide context: Of prior chemotherapy regimens, patients had received between 0 and 3. Blood drawn 3 weeks (second dose) and 6 weeks after treatment start was analyzed.

Time point given: pretreatment peripheral blood. Germline V gene data show CDR1 as SQVTM and CDR2 as ANQGSEA. V was clipped by 3 bases and J by 5 bases; unmatched bases: 7. The CDR3 covers 14 residues. Synthetic TCR analog templates were spiked into all PCRs individually. Using immunoSEQ multiplex PCR, the repertoire was profiled, and TCRdb retains in-frame clones only, with some absent. The sample lists approximately 50,000 clones, about 86% seen once, with roughly 2.9% in the top ten. The chain employs TRBV29-1 and TRBJ1-2, with 9 bases that match TRBD1. The specimen was PBMCs, collected around atezolizumab (anti-PD-L1) treatment. The TCR sequence derives from a man between 65 and 85 years old with urothelial cancer. The DNA of the CDR3 is TGCAGCGTTGAGGGACAGGGCTGGGGGTATGGCTACACCTTC. Protein product: CSVEGQGWGYGYTF. Full variable domain (remainder filled in from reference TRBV29-1 and TRBJ1-2): SAVISQKPSRDICQRGTSLTIQCQVDSQVTMMFWYRQQPGQSLTLIATANQGSEATYESGFVIDKFPISRPNLTFSTLTVSNMSPEDSSIYLCSVEGQGWGYGYTFGSGTRLTVV.